Below are 28 T cell receptor beta chains sequenced from a single sample in a study of T cell responses to AZD1222 COVID-19 vaccine. TCRdb's copy holds only in-frame clones and misses some; the assay was immunoSEQ multiplex PCR. This table has fewer than 90,000 clones, around nine tenths appearing once. This specimen consisted of peripheral blood, obtained on day 0 of AZD1222 vaccination. These receptors all come from an adult in good health.

The chain combines TRBV12-5 with TRBJ2-1; 11 bases fit TRBD2. Unmatched junction bases numbered 4, after V lost 0 bases and J lost 9 bases. Germline V gene sequence: CDR1 LGHNT, CDR2 FRNRAP. CDR3 length equals 15 residues. CDR3 region: CASGLVLAGELEQFF. The CDR3 nucleotides are TGTGCTAGTGGTTTGGTACTAGCGGGAGAACTTGAGCAGTTCTTC.

This clone showed up just a few times. J is TRBJ1-5 and V is TRBV28; D gene ambiguous. Germline CDR1 reads MDHEN; CDR2 reads SYDVKM. Trimming cost V 1 base and J 5 bases, with 3 bases left between them. The CDR3 is 12 residues long. CDR3 nucleotides: TGTGCCAGCAGTTTATTGGATCAGCCCCAGCATTTT. As protein: CASSLLDQPQHF.

This sequence joins TRBV5-8 and TRBJ2-6; D possibly corresponds to TRBD2 (6 bases). Between the trimmed V and J ends, which lost 0 bases and 2 bases, there was a span of 9 bases. The V gene's germline CDR1 is SGHTS and CDR2 YDEGEE. The CDR3 length is 16 residues. The CDR3 DNA reads TGTGCCAGCAGCTTGGGGGGCGGGGCTGGGGCCAACGTCCTGACTTTC. Translation gives CASSLGGGAGANVLTF.

V and J are TRBV29-1 and TRBJ2-3; TRBD2 aligns across 9 bases. The germline V gene has CDR1 SQVTM and CDR2 ANQGSEA. The CDR3 consists of 18 residues. The junction had 13 bases not matched to a gene; V was cut back by 1 base and J by 2 bases. The DNA of the CDR3 is TGCAGCGTTGAAGTCTCGGTCTGGCGGGGGGGACCCACAGATACGCAGTATTTT. Its protein is CSVEVSVWRGGPTDTQYF.

The V and J genes are TRBV10-1 and TRBJ1-4; 7 nucleotides line up with TRBD1. Germline V gene lookup returns CDR1 WNHNN and CDR2 SYGVQD (reference sequence). The CDR3 length is 14 residues. Trimming removed 6 bases from V and 8 bases from J; junction bases left unmatched: 9. The CDR3, as DNA: TGCGCCAGCAGCTCAGGGGGGACGAACGAAAAACTGTTTTTT. Amino acid sequence: CASSSGGTNEKLFF.

This clone is a singleton in its sample. V gene TRBV6-5 combines with J gene TRBJ2-7, with D perhaps TRBD1 (6 bases). The CDR3 has 13 amino acids. The V end lost 6 bases, the J end lost 5 bases, and 14 bases lay between the germline ends. Germline assignment: CDR1 MNHEY and CDR2 SVGAGI. The chain's CDR3 is CASRTGTRDEQYF. The CDR3 DNA sequence: TGTGCCAGCAGGACCGGGACACGCGACGAGCAGTACTTC.

The gene calls are TRBV10-3 and TRBJ1-5, with D perhaps matching TRBD1 (5 bases). The germline V and J ends were trimmed by 6 bases and 4 bases, with 13 bases remaining between them. The CDR3 extends over 14 amino acids. The V gene's germline CDR1 is ENHRY and CDR2 SYGVKD. The CDR3 protein is CAIRAGPINQPQHF. The CDR3 bases are TGTGCCATCAGAGCAGGGCCGATTAATCAGCCCCAGCATTTT.

This chain joins TRBV3-1 (or the pseudogene TRBV3-2) and TRBJ2-7; either TRBD1 or TRBD2 may supply D (6 bases each). Trimming pared 5 bases from V and 2 bases from J, leaving 16 bases between. The CDR3 spans 15 residues. CDR1 is LGHDT and CDR2 is YNNKEL in the germline V gene (reference sequence). CDR3 sequence reads: CASSSTGDTTYEQYV. CDR3 coding DNA: TGTGCCAGCAGCTCGACGGGGGACACCACCTACGAGCAGTACGTC.

The chain recombines TRBV23-1 with TRBJ2-3; D is undetermined. TRBV23-1 carries the ORF label, with uncertain function. Trimming removed 2 bases from V and 1 base from J, with 7 bases in between. The CDR3 runs to 14 residues. CDR3 nucleotide sequence: TGCGCCAGCAGTCAAATAAGGGGCACAGATACGCAGTATTTT. This codes for CASSQIRGTDTQYF.

V usage is TRBV3-1 (or the pseudogene TRBV3-2) and J usage is TRBJ2-2, with TRBD1 identical over 11 bases. CDR1 is LGHDT, CDR2 YNNKEL, per germline (reference sequence). CDR3 length equals 17 residues. V trimming: 0 bases; J trimming: 7 bases; junction bases outside the gene matches: 7. CDR3 loop: CASSQDGGTGGLGELFF. The CDR3 bases are TGTGCCAGCAGCCAAGATGGCGGGACAGGGGGTCTCGGGGAGCTGTTTTTT.

CDR3 sequence (DNA): TGCGCCAGCAGTGAACTAGCGGGAGGAAATGAGCAGTTCTTC. This codes for CASSELAGGNEQFF. The chain recombines TRBV10-1 with TRBJ2-1, with 12 nucleotides matching TRBD2. CDR1 WNHNN and CDR2 SYGVQD come from the germline V gene (reference sequence). The trim removed 3 bases at V and 7 bases at J, leaving 1 base unmatched. The CDR3 loop spans 14 amino acids.

The rearrangement joins TRBV29-1 to TRBJ2-3, with D maybe TRBD1 (5 bases). V lost 8 bases and J lost 5, with 17 bases in between. CDR1 and CDR2 (germline): SQVTM, ANQGSEA. This CDR3 is 13 amino acids long. In DNA form, the CDR3 reads TGCAGCCTAGTGGTGCAGGGTGGAGATACGCAGTATTTT. It specifies CSLVVQGGDTQYF.

The CDR3 reads CASSLGGRDEQFF. CDR3 sequence (DNA): TGTGCCAGCAGCTTAGGAGGGCGGGATGAGCAGTTCTTC. The chain uses TRBV11-2 and TRBJ2-1; a possible D gene is TRBD2 (5 bases). CDR1 SGHAT and CDR2 FQNNGV come from the germline V gene. There are 13 residues in the CDR3. The V gene lost 1 base and the J gene lost 8 bases, with 9 bases spanning the gap.

In regard to this clone: Other DNA variants within this sample encode the same CDR3. This sequence joins TRBV19 and TRBJ1-5; D uncertain. Germline V gives CDR1 LNHDA, CDR2 SQIVND (reference sequence). This CDR3 has 14 residues. The V gene lost 3 bases and the J gene lost 0 bases, with 6 bases spanning the gap. CDR3 in DNA: TGTGCCAGTAGTATCCAAGGTAGCAATCAGCCCCAGCATTTT. It specifies CASSIQGSNQPQHF.

The CDR3 reads CASSFGPMREQYF. The CDR3 nucleotides are TGTGCCAGCAGCTTTGGGCCTATGCGCGAGCAGTACTTC. The chain combines TRBV7-8 with TRBJ2-7; D gene ambiguous. The CDR3 loop spans 13 amino acids. V was clipped by 3 bases and J by 6 bases, with 12 bases between them. Per germline, CDR1 SGHVS and CDR2 FQNEAQ. The variable domain in full, with the rest retrieved from reference TRBV7-8 and TRBJ2-7, is GAGVSQSPRYKVAKRGQDVALRCDPISGHVSLFWYQQALGQGPEFLTYFQNEAQLDKSGLPSDRFFAERPEGSVSTLKIQRTQQEDSAVYLCASSFGPMREQYFGPGTRLTVT.

The rearrangement joins TRBV5-1 to TRBJ2-2, with D uncertain. The CDR3 is 13 amino acids. Trimming cost V 0 bases and J 7 bases, with 7 bases left between them. The V gene's germline CDR1 is SGHRS and CDR2 YFSETQ. CDR3 DNA: TGCGCCAGCAGCTTGGCCTGGGTCGGGGAGCTGTTTTTT. Encoded protein: CASSLAWVGELFF.

This chain uses TRBV19 with TRBJ2-2; TRBD2 matches at 9 bases. J lost 4 bases, V lost 5 bases, and 11 bases had no gene match. The CDR3 spans 17 residues. Per germline, CDR1 LNHDA and CDR2 SQIVND (reference sequence). In DNA form, the CDR3 reads TGTGCCAGTAGTCCGACTCGCGGGAGGGTGGGCACCGGGGAGCTGTTTTTT. Translation: CASSPTRGRVGTGELFF.

The CDR3 region has the DNA TGTGCCAGCAGTTACGAGGGGGGGCCTGTCTACGAGCAGTACTTC. Translating gives CASSYEGGPVYEQYF. The chain carries TRBV6-5 and TRBJ2-7; D is perhaps TRBD2 (7 bases). V was shortened by 2 bases and J by 3 bases, with 14 bases between the two germline ends. Germline loops: CDR1 MNHEY, CDR2 SVGAGI. The length of the CDR3 is 15 residues.

The J gene is TRBJ1-1, the V gene TRBV7-9; possible D gene TRBD1, 6 bases. Trimming removed 6 bases from V and 7 bases from J, with 12 bases in between. Germline CDR1 reads SEHNR; CDR2 reads FQNEAQ (reference sequence). The CDR3 has 12 residues. CDR3 DNA sequence: TGTGCCAGCAGTCAACAGGGAGTTGAAGCTTTCTTT. It is translated as CASSQQGVEAFF.

The rearrangement uses TRBV6-6 and TRBJ1-5, with 9 positions matching TRBD1. After removal of 4 bases from V and 2 bases from J, the junction contained 6 bases not matched to a gene. The CDR3 consists of 16 residues. From germline, CDR1 is MNHNY and CDR2 SVGAGI (reference sequence). As DNA, the CDR3 is TGTGCCAGCAGTTCTGCCCGGGACAGGGGCAATCAGCCCCAGCATTTT. Translated, it gives CASSSARDRGNQPQHF.

The J gene is TRBJ1-5, the V gene TRBV4-1; TRBD1 is a possible D gene (6 bases). Trimming stripped 4 bases from V and 3 bases from J, with 10 bases between. Germline CDR1 reads MGHRA; CDR2 reads YSYEKL. The CDR3 is 14 residues long. DNA for the CDR3: TGCGCCAGCAGCCCGGGGGCGGACAATCAGCCCCAGCATTTT. Translated, it gives CASSPGADNQPQHF.

The chain employs TRBV19 and TRBJ2-3; D is possibly TRBD2 (6 bases). The germline CDR1 and CDR2 sequences are LNHDA and SQIVND (reference sequence). The CDR3 spans 16 residues. V lost 1 base to trimming and J lost 4 bases, with 15 bases between them. The DNA for the CDR3 is TGTGCCAGTAGTATAGGGGGGGTCAGAGGTGCAGATACGCAGTATTTT. This codes for CASSIGGVRGADTQYF.

This chain connects TRBV12-3 or TRBV12-4 to TRBJ2-1; no clear D. The CDR3 loop spans 12 amino acids. V was clipped by 6 bases and J by 6 bases, with 9 bases between them. The CDR3 loop is CASSRIPNEQFF. CDR3 coding DNA: TGTGCCAGCAGCCGGATCCCCAATGAGCAGTTCTTC.

This clone was seen only a few times. The chain couples TRBV29-1 to TRBJ2-5; possible D gene TRBD2, 5 bases. Between the trimmed V and J ends, which lost 7 bases and 4 bases, there was a span of 13 bases. Germline V CDR1 and CDR2: SQVTM, ANQGSEA. The length of the CDR3 is 12 residues. The CDR3 reads CSAIPRGETQYF. CDR3 in DNA: TGCAGCGCCATTCCCCGGGGAGAGACCCAGTACTTC.

This chain connects TRBV5-5 to TRBJ2-1; 8 bases agree with TRBD1. The length of the CDR3 is 16 residues. CDR1 and CDR2 (germline): SGHKS, YYEKEE (reference sequence). Unmatched junction bases numbered 13, after V lost 4 bases and J lost 7 bases. As DNA, the CDR3 is TGTGCCAGCAGCCTTCCGGACAGGGACGTTGTAAATGAGCAGTTCTTC. Its translation is CASSLPDRDVVNEQFF.

This clone was seen only once. The chain couples TRBV6-5 to TRBJ2-3; D gene unclear. This CDR3 contains 13 residues. The V gene lost 2 bases and the J gene lost 2 bases, with 5 bases spanning the gap. Germline lookup yields CDR1 MNHEY and CDR2 SVGAGI. CDR3 loop: CASSYGVTDTQYF. The CDR3 DNA is TGTGCCAGCAGTTACGGGGTCACAGATACGCAGTATTTT.

The table lists this clone with a count of one. The chain has TRBV10-3 and TRBJ1-6; tentative D call: TRBD1 (5 bases). Trimming took off 3 bases at V and 14 bases at J, with 17 bases between the two ends. Germline V gives CDR1 ENHRY, CDR2 SYGVKD. This CDR3 is 14 amino acids long. CDR3 in DNA: TGTGCCATCAGTGACTACACCGGGACCCTATCCCTCCACTTT. Protein product: CAISDYTGTLSLHF.

The chain employs TRBV19 and TRBJ1-2; D might be TRBD1 (5 bases). The CDR3 contains 15 residues. In germline, CDR1 is LNHDA, CDR2 SQIVND (reference sequence). Trimming shortened V by 0 bases and J by 7 bases, and 15 bases separated the two germline ends. The CDR3 DNA reads TGTGCCAGTAGTATAGAACGTCAAAGGGGTGGTGGCTACACCTTC. Its protein is CASSIERQRGGGYTF.